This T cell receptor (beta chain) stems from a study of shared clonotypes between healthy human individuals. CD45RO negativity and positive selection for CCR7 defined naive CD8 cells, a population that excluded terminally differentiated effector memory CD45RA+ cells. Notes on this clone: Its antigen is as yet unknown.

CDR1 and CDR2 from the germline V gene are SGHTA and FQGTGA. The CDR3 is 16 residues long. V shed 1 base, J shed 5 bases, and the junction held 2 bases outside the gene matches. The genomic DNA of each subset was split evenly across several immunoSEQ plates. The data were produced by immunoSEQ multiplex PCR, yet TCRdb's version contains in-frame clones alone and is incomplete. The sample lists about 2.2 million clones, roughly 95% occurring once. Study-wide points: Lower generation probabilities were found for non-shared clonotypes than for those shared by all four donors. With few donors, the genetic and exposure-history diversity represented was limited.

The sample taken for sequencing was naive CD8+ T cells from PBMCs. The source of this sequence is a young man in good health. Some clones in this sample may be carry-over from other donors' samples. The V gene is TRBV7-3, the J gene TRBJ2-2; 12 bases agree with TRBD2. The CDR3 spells CASSLSLAGGTGELFF. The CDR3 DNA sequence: TGTGCCAGCAGCTTAAGCCTAGCGGGAGGGACCGGGGAGCTGTTTTTT.